This entry features one T cell receptor beta chain sequence. Its antigen remains unknown. Data came from immunoSEQ multiplex PCR; TCRdb stores just in-frame clones and leaves some out. The data contain about 64,000 clones, just over 90% of them singletons. This specimen comes from a study of T cell responses to AZD1222 COVID-19 vaccine. Notes on the study in general: Only six individuals given AZD1222 were seropositive at baseline. A reported finding is that nearly half of spike-specific TCRs target unmutated variant regions. Spike was spanned by vaccine-associated CD4 TCRs, with dominance at 160-218 and 743-854. Possibly, clonal diversity was underestimated; donors were largely white British and included more females.

Per the germline V gene, CDR1 is SGHNT and CDR2 is YENEEA. The CDR3 consists of 15 residues. After removal of 5 bases from V and 4 bases from J, the junction contained 7 bases not matched to a gene. The chain recombines TRBV11-3 with TRBJ2-7; TRBD1 agrees at 11 bases. The TCR comes from an adult who received the MenACWY meningococcal vaccine as a control. Source: peripheral blood, taken 28 days after the second dose of the MenACWY control vaccine. CDR3 loop: CASSPDRGRSYEQYF. The CDR3 DNA reads as TGTGCCAGCAGCCCGGACAGGGGGCGTTCATACGAGCAGTACTTC.